This TCR beta chain was observed in a study of blood T cell repertoires in COVID-19. In the study overall: Samples came from the United States, Italy and Spain, spanning acute and convalescent COVID-19. PBMCs, B-cell-depleted T cells, or T cells provided the cDNA or gDNA that made up the material.

With 7 bases clipped from V and 11 bases from J, the junction kept 6 bases outside the gene matches. The CDR3 consists of 12 residues. Germline V lookup: CDR1 SNHLY, CDR2 FYNNEI. The authors' processing: Amplifying reference gene primers gave estimates of nucleated cell counts. Libraries were prepared by immunoSEQ multiplex PCR; TCRdb keeps only in-frame clonotypes and omits some of them. D and trimming were read from the DNA, whereas the V and J calls and clone size are those reported in that table. The data show 34,000 or so clones, approximately 80% seen once. The chain recombines TRBV2 with TRBJ2-4; 9 bases map to TRBD1. The receptor was derived from a man aged 80 or over with acute or convalescent COVID-19. The specimen was peripheral blood. The CDR3 loop is CASIRTGDVQYF. In DNA form, the CDR3 reads TGTGCCAGCATTCGGACAGGGGACGTTCAGTACTTC.